Below are 16 T cell receptor beta chains sequenced from a single sample in a study of T cells in Graves' hyperthyroidism and ophthalmopathy. RNA transcripts gave rise to amplified TCR beta CDR3 regions. Primed by the HTBI set, a first-round RT-PCR was run on the TCR CDR3. TCRdb reprocessed the multiplex PCR reads with MiXCR, giving one entry per CDR3 protein. This table has over 500,000 distinct CDR3 sequences, around 50% appearing once. Source material: peripheral blood or thyroid tissue (not recorded which). These receptors all come from an adult woman with Graves' disease, either hyperthyroidism or ophthalmopathy (not recorded which).

The V gene is TRBV2, the J gene TRBJ1-1, with D possibly being TRBD1 (6 bases). Trimming cost V 3 bases and J 5 bases, with 16 bases left between them. Germline V gene lookup returns CDR1 SNHLY and CDR2 FYNNEI. CDR3 length: 15 amino acids. The chain's CDR3 is CASSDQQGIGTEAFF. CDR3 bases: TGTGCCAGCAGTGACCAACAGGGAATCGGTACTGAAGCTTTCTTT.

The V and J genes are TRBV20-1 and TRBJ2-2, with TRBD2 matching 10 bases. The V gene end was trimmed by 0 bases and the J gene end by 7 bases; junction bases not matched to a gene: 8. CDR1 is DFQATT and CDR2 is SNEGSKA in the germline V gene (reference sequence). The length of the CDR3 is 16 residues. DNA of the CDR3: TGCAGTGCTAGAGATAGGCTAGCGGGAGTAGACGGGGAGCTGTTTTTT. It encodes CSARDRLAGVDGELFF.

This clonotype has a handful of counts. This chain connects TRBV2 to TRBJ2-7, with D possibly matching TRBD2 (6 bases). Germline V gene data show CDR1 as SNHLY and CDR2 as FYNNEI. CDR3 length: 15 residues. V was trimmed by 3 bases and J by 4 bases, leaving 16 bases between them. CDR3 in amino acids: CASSDGSPLLYEQYF. Here the CDR3 DNA reads TGTGCCAGCAGTGACGGGAGCCCCTTGTTATACGAGCAGTACTTC.

The chain carries TRBV4-2 and TRBJ1-2; D may be TRBD1 (6 bases). V was pared by 0 bases and J by 5 bases, with 7 bases between. The germline V gene has CDR1 LGHNA and CDR2 YNFKEQ. This CDR3 region has 13 residues. The CDR3 nucleotides read TGTGCCAGCAGCCAAGAAGGGACATATGGCTACACCTTC. This codes for CASSQEGTYGYTF.

The rearrangement uses TRBV18 and TRBJ1-3, with D possibly matching TRBD1 (6 bases). The V end was cut by 1 base, the J end by 0 bases, with 19 bases between. CDR3 length: 19 amino acids. Germline values: CDR1 KGHSH, CDR2 LQKENI. The CDR3 here is CASSPRGPRGTGSGNTIYF. CDR3 nucleotide sequence: TGTGCCAGCTCACCACGGGGACCCAGGGGTACGGGCTCTGGAAACACCATATATTTT.

In this sample, this clonotype turned up many times. The chain carries TRBV2 and TRBJ2-5; 8 nucleotides agree with TRBD1. The CDR3 has 17 amino acids. Germline V gene lookup returns CDR1 SNHLY and CDR2 FYNNEI. Losses at the gene ends were 3 bases for V and 4 bases for J; bases not matched to a gene: 13. CDR3 nucleotides: TGTGCCAGCAGTGATGGGTCAGGACAGGGCGGACTAGAGACCCAGTACTTC. The encoded protein is CASSDGSGQGGLETQYF.

The J gene is TRBJ1-4, the V gene TRBV12-3 or TRBV12-4, with TRBD1 matching over 11 bases. The CDR3 extends over 15 amino acids. The J segment lost 5 bases and the V segment lost 6 bases, leaving 5 bases of the junction unmatched. Here the CDR3 DNA reads TGTGCCAGCAGGGACAGGGGGCTTAACAATGAAAAACTGTTTTTT. Translating it yields CASRDRGLNNEKLFF.

The chain is built from TRBV4-1 and TRBJ1-1, with D perhaps matching TRBD1 (6 bases). Germline-derived CDR1 and CDR2 are MGHRA and YSYEKL. This CDR3 is built from 14 residues. V was cut by 4 bases and J by 4 bases, with 13 bases left in between. CDR3 in amino acids: CASSPREGGTEAFF. The CDR3 DNA reads TGCGCCAGCAGCCCCAGGGAAGGGGGCACTGAAGCTTTCTTT.

V is TRBV5-1 and J is TRBJ2-5; 9 bases are shared with TRBD2. The CDR3 runs to 15 residues. V shed 5 bases and J 5 bases; nucleotides not matched to a gene: 10. CDR1 SGHRS and CDR2 YFSETQ come from the germline V gene. Here the CDR3 DNA reads TGCGCCAGCAGTTCCGGGACTAGCCTCCGGGAGACCCAGTACTTC. As protein: CASSSGTSLRETQYF.

V and J are TRBV19 and TRBJ1-1; D might be TRBD1 (5 bases). This CDR3 spans 12 amino acids. Trimming removed 10 bases at V and 4 bases at J, with 13 bases between. Germline CDR1 is LNHDA and CDR2 is SQIVND (reference sequence). CDR3 amino acids: CATYSGTTEAFF. The DNA of the CDR3 is TGTGCCACCTACTCAGGGACCACTGAAGCTTTCTTT.

The chain is built from TRBV11-3 and TRBJ1-5, with no clear D. The V end was cut by 3 bases, the J end by 6 bases, with 9 bases between. Germline CDR1 is SGHNT and CDR2 is YENEEA. The CDR3 runs 13 residues. The CDR3 nucleotides read TGTGCCAGCAGCTTCGAGGCGGGTCAGCCCCAGCATTTT. Its protein is CASSFEAGQPQHF.

The chain employs TRBV12-3 or TRBV12-4 and TRBJ1-2, with 9 bases that match TRBD1. J lost 4 bases, V lost 6 bases, and 9 bases had no gene match. There are 15 residues in the CDR3. The CDR3 region has the DNA TGTGCCAGCAGACTAGGGACAGGGAATTTCTATGGCTACACCTTC. Translated: CASRLGTGNFYGYTF.

This clonotype was detected many times. The chain has TRBV9 and TRBJ2-7; 7 nucleotides align to TRBD2. The CDR3 is 15 amino acids. With 0 bases clipped from V and 3 bases from J, the junction kept 6 bases outside the gene matches. CDR1 is SGDLS and CDR2 is YYNGEE in the germline V gene. The CDR3, as DNA: TGTGCCAGCAGCGTAGCGTCGACTAGCAGCTACGAGCAGTACTTC. Translation: CASSVASTSSYEQYF.

The chain combines TRBV6-1 with TRBJ2-7; D is undetermined. This CDR3 has 14 residues. Germline V gives CDR1 MNHNS, CDR2 SASEGT. Trimming removed 5 bases from V and 3 bases from J, with 14 bases in between. The CDR3: CASSSKLANYEQYF. The CDR3 nucleotides read TGTGCCAGCAGTTCTAAACTCGCAAACTACGAGCAGTACTTC.

This chain joins TRBV7-9 and TRBJ1-6; 10 bases agree with TRBD1. Germline V gene sequence: CDR1 SEHNR, CDR2 FQNEAQ (reference sequence). J gave up 11 bases and V 7 bases, and 11 bases lay outside the gene matches. The CDR3 loop spans 15 amino acids. CDR3 amino acids: CASTQAGTGDPPLHF. DNA for the CDR3: TGTGCCAGCACCCAAGCGGGGACAGGGGACCCACCCCTCCACTTT.

This clonotype was recorded many times. The rearrangement joins TRBV10-3 to TRBJ1-4; tentatively, D is TRBD1 (5 bases). V lost 10 bases to trimming and J lost 7 bases, with 19 bases between them. The CDR3 has 14 residues. Per the germline V gene, CDR1 is ENHRY and CDR2 is SYGVKD. CDR3 sequence reads: CATHDSGDGEKLFF. As DNA, the CDR3 is TGTGCCACCCACGACTCGGGGGACGGTGAAAAACTGTTTTTT.